The clone carrying this TCR beta chain was observed a handful of times. The target antigen is unknown. This sample was included in a study of CD8 T cells in ankylosing spondylitis. The study's findings and limits: In the blood and synovial fluid of reactive arthritis, some motif variants had been previously reported. One TCR beta motif, made up of about 8 highly homologous variants, appeared characteristic of ankylosing spondylitis blood. Reported data indicate significant enrichment of disease-linked clones within matched ankylosing spondylitis synovial fluid.

Libraries for TCR beta were made by quantitative 5'-RACE with molecular barcodes. TCRdb redid the calling of the 5' RACE reads with MiXCR, one entry per CDR3 protein. The sample includes fewer than 500,000 distinct CDR3 sequences, roughly a quarter seen only once; the top ten take 0.89%. Germline CDR1 is WSHSY and CDR2 is SAAADI. The CDR3 is 12 residues long. V lost 8 bases to trimming and J lost 8 bases, with 15 bases between them. The source material was blood, either unsorted or a sorted T cell fraction (not recorded which). This chain joins TRBV10-2 and TRBJ1-2; D may be TRBD1 (5 bases). The receptor was isolated from a male donor with ankylosing spondylitis. CDR3 bases: TGCGCCAGCGGGGAGGGGAAACGGGGCTACACCTTC. Its translation: CASGEGKRGYTF.